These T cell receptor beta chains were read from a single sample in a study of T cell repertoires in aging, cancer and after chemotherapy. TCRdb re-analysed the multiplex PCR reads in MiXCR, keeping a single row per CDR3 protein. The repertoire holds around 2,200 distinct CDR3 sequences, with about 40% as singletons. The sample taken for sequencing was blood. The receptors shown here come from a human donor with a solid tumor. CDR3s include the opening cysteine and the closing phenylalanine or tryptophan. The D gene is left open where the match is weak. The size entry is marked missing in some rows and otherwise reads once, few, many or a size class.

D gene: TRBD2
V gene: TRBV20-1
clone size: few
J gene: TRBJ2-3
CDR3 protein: CSATSGRVTDTQYF
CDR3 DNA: TGCAGTGCAACTAGCGGGAGGGTAACAGATACGCAGTATTTT

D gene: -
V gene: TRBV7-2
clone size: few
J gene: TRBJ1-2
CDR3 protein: CASSLARGAGVNYGYTF
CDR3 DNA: TGTGCCAGCAGCTTAGCGCGGGGGGCAGGGGTGAACTATGGCTACACCTTC

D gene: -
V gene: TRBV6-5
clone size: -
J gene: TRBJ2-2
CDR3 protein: CASSRRLKDQNTGELFF
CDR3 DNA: TGTGCCAGCAGCCGGCGATTGAAGGACCAGAACACCGGGGAGCTGTTTTTT

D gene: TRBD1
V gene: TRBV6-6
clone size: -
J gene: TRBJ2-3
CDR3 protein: CASRDRGLGTDTQYF
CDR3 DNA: TGTGCCAGCAGGGACAGGGGGCTTGGCACAGATACGCAGTATTTT

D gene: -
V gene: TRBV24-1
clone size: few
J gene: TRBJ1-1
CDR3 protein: CATSDLAGGEYTEAFF
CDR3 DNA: TGTGCCACCAGTGATTTGGCGGGGGGCGAGTACACTGAAGCTTTCTTT

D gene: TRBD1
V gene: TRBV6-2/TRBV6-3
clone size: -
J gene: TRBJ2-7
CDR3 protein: CASSRSRTGTYEQYF
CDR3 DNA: TGTGCCAGCAGTCGGAGCCGGACAGGAACCTACGAGCAGTACTTC

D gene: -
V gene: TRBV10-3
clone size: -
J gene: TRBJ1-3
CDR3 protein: CAIMGGAGNTIYF
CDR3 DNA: TGTGCCATCATGGGGGGTGCTGGAAACACCATATATTTT

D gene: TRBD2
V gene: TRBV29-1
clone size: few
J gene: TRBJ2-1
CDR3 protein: CSVAGLAANEQFF
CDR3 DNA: TGCAGCGTTGCGGGACTAGCTGCCAATGAGCAGTTCTTC

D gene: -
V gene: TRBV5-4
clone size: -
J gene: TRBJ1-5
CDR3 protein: CASSAYENQPQHF
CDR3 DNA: TGTGCCAGCAGCGCCTACGAGAATCAGCCCCAGCATTTT

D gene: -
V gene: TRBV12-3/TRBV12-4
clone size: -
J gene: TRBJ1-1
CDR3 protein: CASTLLLGAGEAFF
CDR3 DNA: TGTGCCAGCACTCTACTCCTCGGGGCAGGTGAAGCTTTCTTT

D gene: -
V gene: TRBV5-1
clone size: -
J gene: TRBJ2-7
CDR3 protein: CASSATGEDGTYEQYF
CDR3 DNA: TGCGCCAGCAGCGCCACCGGTGAGGACGGCACCTACGAGCAGTACTTC

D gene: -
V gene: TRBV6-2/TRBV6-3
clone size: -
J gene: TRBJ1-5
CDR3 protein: CATTRLEGQPQHF
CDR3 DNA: TGTGCCACAACCAGACTTGAGGGTCAGCCCCAGCATTTT

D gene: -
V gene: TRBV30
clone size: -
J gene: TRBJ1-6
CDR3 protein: CAWSDPIGGFFSPLHF
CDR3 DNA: TGTGCCTGGAGTGACCCAATCGGGGGCTTTTTTTCACCCCTCCACTTT

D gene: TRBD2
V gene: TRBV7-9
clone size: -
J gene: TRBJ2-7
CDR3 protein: CASTHGLASEQYF
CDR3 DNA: TGTGCCAGCACTCACGGACTAGCGAGCGAGCAGTACTTC

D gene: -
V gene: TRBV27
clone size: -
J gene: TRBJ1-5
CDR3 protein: CASSLEARSNQPQHF
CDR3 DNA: TGTGCCAGCAGTTTAGAGGCCCGATCCAATCAGCCCCAGCATTTT

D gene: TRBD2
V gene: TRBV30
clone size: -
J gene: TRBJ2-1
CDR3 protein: CAWSVGGSNSGQFF
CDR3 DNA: TGTGCCTGGAGTGTAGGCGGGAGTAATAGCGGGCAGTTCTTC

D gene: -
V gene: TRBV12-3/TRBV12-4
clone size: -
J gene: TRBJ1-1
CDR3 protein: CASSLQGGSTEAFF
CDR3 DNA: TGTGCCAGCAGTTTACAGGGTGGTAGCACTGAAGCTTTCTTT

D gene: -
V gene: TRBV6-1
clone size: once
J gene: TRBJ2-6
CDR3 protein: CASRIYSGANVLTF
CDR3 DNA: TGTGCCAGCAGGATCTACTCTGGGGCCAACGTCCTGACTTTC

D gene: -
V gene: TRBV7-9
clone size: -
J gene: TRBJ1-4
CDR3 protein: CASSLGRVWTNEKLFF
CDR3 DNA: TGTGCCAGCAGCTTGGGCAGGGTATGGACTAATGAAAAACTGTTTTTT

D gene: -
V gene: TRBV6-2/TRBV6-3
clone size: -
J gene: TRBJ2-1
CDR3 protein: CASSYSSYNEQFF
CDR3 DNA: TGTGCCAGCAGTTATAGCTCCTACAATGAGCAGTTCTTC

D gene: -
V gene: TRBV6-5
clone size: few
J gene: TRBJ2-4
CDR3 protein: CASSSWGSKNIQYF
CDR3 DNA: TGTGCCAGCAGTAGCTGGGGGTCCAAAAACATTCAGTACTTC

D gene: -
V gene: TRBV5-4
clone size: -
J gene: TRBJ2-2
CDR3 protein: CASSQLGGRPNTGELFF
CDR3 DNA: TGTGCCAGCAGCCAGCTTGGGGGACGCCCGAACACCGGGGAGCTGTTTTTT

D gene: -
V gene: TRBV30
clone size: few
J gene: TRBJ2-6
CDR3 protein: CAWSVQLGLLAGANVLTF
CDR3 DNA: TGTGCCTGGAGTGTACAACTGGGTTTGTTAGCTGGGGCCAACGTCCTGACTTTC

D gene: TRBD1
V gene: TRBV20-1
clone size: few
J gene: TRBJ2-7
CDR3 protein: CSAGSRDRVYEQYF
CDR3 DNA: TGCAGTGCTGGATCCCGGGACAGGGTATACGAGCAGTACTTC

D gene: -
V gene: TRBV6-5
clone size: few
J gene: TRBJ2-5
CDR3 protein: CASSYGGGETQYF
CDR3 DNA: TGTGCCAGCAGTTATGGGGGAGGAGAGACCCAGTACTTC

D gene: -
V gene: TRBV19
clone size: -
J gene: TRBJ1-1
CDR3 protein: CASTLGGASYTEAFF
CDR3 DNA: TGTGCCAGTACTCTAGGGGGGGCCAGTTACACTGAAGCTTTCTTT

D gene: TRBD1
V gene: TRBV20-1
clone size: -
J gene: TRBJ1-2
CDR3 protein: CSASPGTGVLGYTF
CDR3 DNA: TGCAGTGCTAGCCCCGGGACAGGGGTGTTGGGCTACACCTTC

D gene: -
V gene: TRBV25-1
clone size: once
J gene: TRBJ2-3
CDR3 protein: CASSDKIHTDTQYF
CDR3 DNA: TGTGCCAGCAGTGACAAGATCCACACAGATACGCAGTATTTT

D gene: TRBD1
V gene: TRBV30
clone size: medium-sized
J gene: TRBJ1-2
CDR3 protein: CAWGRDRPYGYTF
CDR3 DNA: TGTGCCTGGGGAAGGGACAGGCCCTATGGCTACACCTTC

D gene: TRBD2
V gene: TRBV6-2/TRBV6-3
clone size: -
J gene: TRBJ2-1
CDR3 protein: CASSRLAGGGEQFF
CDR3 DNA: TGTGCCAGCAGTCGACTAGCGGGGGGCGGTGAGCAGTTCTTC

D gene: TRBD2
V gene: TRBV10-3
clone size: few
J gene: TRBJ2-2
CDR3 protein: CAISDSSGRAGTGELFF
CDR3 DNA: TGTGCCATCAGTGACTCAAGCGGGAGGGCTGGCACCGGGGAGCTGTTTTTT

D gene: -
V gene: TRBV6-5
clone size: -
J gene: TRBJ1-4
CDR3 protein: CASSWSPGQGEEKLFF
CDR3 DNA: TGTGCCAGCAGTTGGAGCCCAGGGCAGGGTGAGGAAAAACTGTTTTTT

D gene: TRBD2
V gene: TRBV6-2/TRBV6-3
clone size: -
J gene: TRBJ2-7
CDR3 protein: CASSRLARPYEQYF
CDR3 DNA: TGTGCCAGCAGCCGACTAGCGCGGCCCTACGAGCAGTACTTC

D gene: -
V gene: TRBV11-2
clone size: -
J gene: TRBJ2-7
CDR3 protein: CASSLVGGPNYEQYF
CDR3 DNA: TGTGCCAGCAGCTTAGTGGGCGGGCCCAACTACGAGCAGTACTTC

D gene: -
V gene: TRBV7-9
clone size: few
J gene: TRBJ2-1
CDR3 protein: CASKGSWDEQFF
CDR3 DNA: TGTGCCAGCAAGGGGAGCTGGGATGAGCAGTTCTTC

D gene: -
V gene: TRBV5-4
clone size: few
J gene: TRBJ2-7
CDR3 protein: CASSGGYEQYF
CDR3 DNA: TGTGCCAGCAGCGGGGGTTACGAGCAGTACTTC

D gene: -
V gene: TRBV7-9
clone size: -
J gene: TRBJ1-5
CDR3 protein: CASSQGGNQPQHF
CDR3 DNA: TGTGCCAGCAGCCAGGGCGGCAATCAGCCCCAGCATTTT

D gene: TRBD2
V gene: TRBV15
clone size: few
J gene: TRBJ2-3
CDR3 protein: CATSRDRLAASTDTQYF
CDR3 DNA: TGTGCCACCAGCAGAGATAGACTAGCGGCTAGCACAGATACGCAGTATTTT

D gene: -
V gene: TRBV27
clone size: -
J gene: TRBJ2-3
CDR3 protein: CASSSGRLDTQYF
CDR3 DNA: TGTGCCAGCAGTTCGGGCAGACTTGATACGCAGTATTTT

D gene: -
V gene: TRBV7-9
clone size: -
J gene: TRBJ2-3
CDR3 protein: CASSLKLQFNTDTQYF
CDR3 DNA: TGTGCCAGCAGCTTAAAACTTCAATTTAACACAGATACGCAGTATTTT

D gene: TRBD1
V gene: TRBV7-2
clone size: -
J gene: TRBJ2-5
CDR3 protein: CASSSGQVGTQYF
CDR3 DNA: TGTGCCAGCAGCTCGGGACAGGTGGGGACCCAGTACTTC

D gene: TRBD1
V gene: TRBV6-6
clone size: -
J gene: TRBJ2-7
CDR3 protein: CASSSDRAPNYEQYF
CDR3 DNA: TGTGCCAGCAGTTCTGACAGGGCGCCTAACTACGAGCAGTACTTC

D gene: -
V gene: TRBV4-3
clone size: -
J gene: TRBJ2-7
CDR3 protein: CASSQAGGGRDEQYF
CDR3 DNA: TGCGCCAGCAGCCAAGCTGGAGGGGGCCGAGACGAGCAGTACTTC

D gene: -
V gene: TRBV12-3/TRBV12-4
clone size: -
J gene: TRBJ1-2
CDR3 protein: CASSPILVGGNPNYGYTF
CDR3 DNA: TGTGCCAGCAGCCCCATTTTAGTAGGGGGTAATCCCAACTATGGCTACACCTTC